The TCR beta chain under discussion was sequenced for a study of CD4 and CD8 cells across lung adenocarcinoma regions (dated by TCRdb to 2016 to 2019). Concerning the study at large: To look at intratumor heterogeneity in the T cell receptor repertoire, the study compared tumor centers against tumor margins.

In this sample, this clonotype turned up a few times. This receptor's antigen is unknown. Qualities for individual bases were not recorded, and no much larger clone is one base off. Donors were patients with localized lung adenocarcinoma, a subtype of non-small cell lung cancer. Samples were obtained from the centers of localized lung adenocarcinomas. For TCR repertoire analysis, CD8+ T cells from tumor tissue were profiled apart from CD4+ T cells. Libraries were built with PCR. The listed sequencing device is HiSeq X Ten. The public reads were run again by TCRdb, first through fastp at Q25 and then through MiXCR, and only productive beta chains were kept. Under each unique CDR3 protein, matching rows form one entry showing the most common genes and DNA. This sample comprises several thousand distinct CDR3 sequences, roughly 54% of them detected only once. The top ten clones comprise around 43% of the sample.

The receptor comes from a male donor with lung adenocarcinoma. The CD4 and CD8 labels of this study may be unreliable. The specimen sequenced was CD8+ T cells from the center of a lung tumor. What this sample's cell subset or site label stands for: tumor center region.

CDR3 protein: CAISESTDSNQPQHF. The nucleotides are TGTGCCATCAGTGAGTCGACGGATAGCAATCAGCCCCAGCATTTT. Recombination linked TRBV10-3 to TRBJ1-5, with no D gene named confidently. The germline V gene sets CDR1 to ENHRY and CDR2 to SYGVKD. V lost 0 bases and J lost 0 bases; the stretch between them is 6 bases long. Inclusive of the bounding cysteine and phenylalanine, the CDR3 is 15 residues long. Only the CDR3 portion is preserved as DNA: 45 bases, with reading frame beginning at the first base.